Presented here are 20 T cell receptor beta chains from one specimen sequenced in a study of identical twins. TCRdb recomputed calls from the 5' RACE reads with MiXCR, one row per CDR3 protein. The table has hundreds of thousands of distinct CDR3 sequences, roughly 6.2% seen once. What was sequenced was naive T cells sorted from blood. Receptor source: a young man in good health.

This clonotype was seen ten or more times. Sequence at one end of the junction differs from germline and may be a read error. The J gene is TRBJ1-4, the V gene TRBV12-3 or TRBV12-4; weak D call: TRBD1 (5 bases). This CDR3 has 13 residues. CDR3 coding DNA: TGTGCCAGCAGTCGGGACTCCCGATGGGGCGAAAATTTT. Translation gives CASSRDSRWGENF.

The table lists this clonotype with a few counts. This chain uses TRBV20-1 with TRBJ2-1, with TRBD2 identical over 10 bases. The length of the CDR3 is 13 residues. CDR1 DFQATT and CDR2 SNEGSKA come from the germline V gene (reference sequence). V shed 6 bases and J 9 bases; nucleotides not matched to a gene: 8. CDR3 in amino acids: CSARLAGVSEQFF. The DNA for the CDR3 is TGCAGTGCGAGGCTAGCGGGAGTCAGTGAGCAGTTCTTC.

This clonotype has a handful of counts. An end of the junction differs from the germline gene, which may be a read error. This chain links TRBV29-1 with TRBJ2-7; 8 bases map to TRBD2. The CDR3 consists of 14 residues. Germline CDR1 SQVTM, CDR2 ANQGSEA. DNA for the CDR3: TGCAGCGTTGCTGAATGGACTAGCTCCCACGAGCAGTACTTC. It encodes CSVAEWTSSHEQYF.

J is TRBJ2-7 and V is TRBV27; 8 nucleotides align to TRBD2. Per germline, CDR1 MNHEY and CDR2 SMNVEV (reference sequence). The CDR3 is 15 amino acids. V lost 3 bases to trimming and J lost 3 bases; unmatched junction nucleotides: 7. The CDR3 DNA reads as TGTGCCAGCAGTTTTAGCGGGACTACGCACTACGAGCAGTACTTC. This codes for CASSFSGTTHYEQYF.

In its sample, this clonotype was seen many times. This rearrangement joins TRBV10-3 to TRBJ1-2, with 7 bases that match TRBD1. With V trimmed by 7 bases and J by 3 bases, 8 bases remained unmatched. The CDR3 sequence is 14 residues long. The germline V gene has CDR1 ENHRY and CDR2 SYGVKD. CDR3 sequence (DNA): TGTGCCATCACCCCGACAGGGACGGACTATGGCTACACCTTC. It codes for CAITPTGTDYGYTF.

This clonotype was observed at least ten times. The chain has TRBV6-5 and TRBJ1-2; D gene ambiguous. The germline gives CDR1 MNHEY, CDR2 SVGAGI. The CDR3 sequence is 12 residues long. Between the trimmed V and J ends, which lost 6 bases and 7 bases, there was a span of 12 bases. CDR3 nucleotide sequence: TGTGCCAGCAGCCAAGGCCGCTCTGGCTACACCTTC. This translates into CASSQGRSGYTF.

This clonotype was counted ten times or more. The V gene is TRBV20-1, the J gene TRBJ2-2; 10 nucleotides agree with TRBD1. CDR1 and CDR2 from the germline V gene are DFQATT and SNEGSKA (reference sequence). Germline trimming cut 5 bases from V and 7 bases from J; bases unmatched to any gene: 7. CDR3 size: 14 residues. The CDR3 loop reads CSAADRGPIGELFF. In DNA, the CDR3 is TGCAGTGCTGCAGACAGGGGGCCTATCGGGGAGCTGTTTTTT.

V usage is TRBV6-5 and J usage is TRBJ2-1; 10 bases are shared with TRBD2. In germline, CDR1 is MNHEY, CDR2 SVGAGI. The CDR3 consists of 16 residues. Trimming at V came to 0 bases and at J to 9 bases, leaving 8 bases not matched to a gene. The CDR3 DNA reads TGTGCCAGCAGTTACTCGCGAGCGGGAGGGCCGGGTGAGCAGTTCTTC. Residues: CASSYSRAGGPGEQFF.

This clonotype was observed at least ten times. The chain has TRBV29-1 and TRBJ2-3; unclear D gene. This CDR3 comprises 13 residues. Trimming pared 4 bases from V and 0 bases from J, leaving 8 bases between. The germline V gene encodes CDR1 SQVTM and CDR2 ANQGSEA. The CDR3 is CSVAGWSTDTQYF. The DNA for the CDR3 is TGCAGCGTTGCTGGTTGGAGCACAGATACGCAGTATTTT.

This clonotype turned up a few times. The chain recombines TRBV5-1 with TRBJ1-3, with a tentative D call TRBD1 (6 bases). V gave up 4 bases and J gave up 4 bases, with 12 bases separating them. CDR1 and CDR2 (germline): SGHRS, YFSETQ. The CDR3 consists of 14 residues. In DNA, the CDR3 is TGCGCCAGCAGCGCAACAGGGTACGGAAACACCATATATTTT. It specifies CASSATGYGNTIYF.

This clonotype was recorded at least ten times. V is TRBV10-3 and J is TRBJ2-1; TRBD1 might be the D (5 bases). CDR1 and CDR2 from the germline V gene are ENHRY and SYGVKD. The CDR3 covers 15 residues. The germline V and J ends were trimmed by 2 bases and 1 base, with 9 bases remaining between them. CDR3 DNA sequence: TGTGCCATCAGTGAGGGACAAGATTCCTACAATGAGCAGTTCTTC. It yields the protein CAISEGQDSYNEQFF.

This chain links TRBV5-1 with TRBJ2-1; D not resolved. With 4 bases removed from V and 6 bases from J, the gap between germline ends came to 11 bases. The germline CDR1 and CDR2 sequences are SGHRS and YFSETQ. The CDR3 spans 13 residues. For the CDR3, the DNA is TGCGCCAGCAGCCCCCCGTTGGCCAATGAGCAGTTCTTC. Translation gives CASSPPLANEQFF.

This clonotype was counted ten times or more. V and J are TRBV2 and TRBJ2-3, with 10 bases fitting TRBD1. The CDR3 loop spans 15 amino acids. J lost 6 bases, V lost 3 bases, and 6 bases had no gene match. The germline gives CDR1 SNHLY, CDR2 FYNNEI. CDR3 loop: CASSEGGTGADTQYF. DNA of the CDR3: TGTGCCAGCAGTGAGGGCGGGACAGGGGCCGATACGCAGTATTTT.

This clonotype was observed many times. The chain is built from TRBV9 and TRBJ1-2, with D perhaps TRBD1 (6 bases). Germline V CDR1 and CDR2: SGDLS, YYNGEE. CDR3 length: 12 residues. Deletions cut 3 bases from V and 10 bases from J, with 13 bases between. The CDR3 protein is CASSARQADYTF. The CDR3 DNA sequence: TGTGCCAGCAGCGCCCGACAGGCGGACTACACCTTC.

A few counts support this clonotype. The rearrangement joins TRBV6-1 to TRBJ2-7; 7 bases map to TRBD1. The CDR3 extends over 13 amino acids. Losses at the gene ends were 10 bases for V and 4 bases for J; bases not matched to a gene: 10. Per germline, CDR1 MNHNS and CDR2 SASEGT. CDR3 sequence (DNA): TGTGCCACCTACAGGGGAAATGGGTACGAGCAGTACTTC. Encoded protein: CATYRGNGYEQYF.

In this sample, this clonotype turned up a few times. This chain uses TRBV6-2 or TRBV6-3 with TRBJ1-5; 7 positions agree with TRBD1. CDR3 length: 15 residues. After removal of 6 bases from V and 9 bases from J, the junction contained 14 bases not matched to a gene. Looked up from germline, CDR1 is MNHEY and CDR2 is SVGEGT. For the CDR3, the DNA is TGTGCCAGCAGCCTTCCTGACAGGGATAAACCGCCCCAGCATTTT. Protein sequence: CASSLPDRDKPPQHF.

This clonotype has a count of ten or more. J is TRBJ2-7 and V is TRBV20-1, with TRBD2 identical over 13 bases. Germline V gene data show CDR1 as DFQATT and CDR2 as SNEGSKA (reference sequence). CDR3 size: 14 residues. V lost 5 bases to trimming and J lost 7 bases; unmatched junction nucleotides: 8. The CDR3: CSAGPPGLAGEQYF. In DNA form, the CDR3 reads TGCAGTGCTGGCCCACCGGGACTAGCGGGAGAGCAGTACTTC.

As regards this clonotype: This may be a read error, as it is one base from a much larger clone. The gene calls are TRBV6-2 or TRBV6-3 and TRBJ2-7; 9 positions agree with TRBD1. This CDR3 is built from 14 residues. V trimming: 5 bases; J trimming: 2 bases; junction bases outside the gene matches: 4. The germline V gene has CDR1 MNHEY and CDR2 SVGEGT. The CDR3 DNA sequence: TGTGCCAGCAGTGGACAGGGGATAACCTACGAGCAGTACTTC. Translating it yields CASSGQGITYEQYF.

Of note for this clonotype: One end of the junction varies from germline; a read error may be responsible. The chain recombines TRBV7-2 with TRBJ2-2, with a possible D match to TRBD2 (5 bases). This CDR3 contains 16 residues. Germline-derived CDR1 and CDR2 are SGHTA and FQGNSA. The CDR3 sequence: CASSVSSVANAGELFF. CDR3 in DNA: TGTGCCAGCAGCGTTTCCAGCGTAGCGAACGCCGGGGAGCTGTTTTTT.

This clonotype has more than one count but fewer than ten. The CDR3 region is CASSYSGRGSPLHF. CDR3 nucleotide sequence: TGTGCCAGCAGTTACTCGGGACGGGGTTCACCCCTCCACTTT. The chain carries TRBV6-5 and TRBJ1-6, with D possibly TRBD1 on 5 matching bases. CDR3 length: 14 residues. V gave up 0 bases and J gave up 9 bases, with 9 bases separating them. Germline V gene data show CDR1 as MNHEY and CDR2 as SVGAGI.